The 21 T cell receptor beta chains reported below all come from one sample, sequenced in a study of glioma-infiltrating T cells. TCR alpha and beta CDR3 regions were amplified from RNA using iRepertoire nested multiplex PCR. Using its own MiXCR run on the multiplex PCR reads, TCRdb lists one record per CDR3 protein. The data hold about 89,000 distinct CDR3 sequences, with about 25% observed a single time. The source material was glioma tissue, nonneoplastic brain tissue, or PBMCs (not recorded which). The source is a human donor with low-grade glioma or glioblastoma, undergoing nonglioma brain surgery, or in good health (not recorded which).

The table lists this clonotype with many counts. The chain couples TRBV6-1 to TRBJ2-7; D is possibly TRBD1 or TRBD2 (6 bases each). CDR1 and CDR2 (germline): MNHNS, SASEGT. V shed 1 base and J shed 3 bases, with 22 bases lying between them. This CDR3 spans 18 amino acids. CDR3 sequence reads: CASSEGYLPRRGLYEQYF. The DNA of the CDR3 is TGTGCCAGCAGTGAAGGGTATTTACCACGCAGGGGACTCTACGAGCAGTACTTC.

This clonotype was observed at least ten times. The rearrangement uses TRBV7-9 and TRBJ1-1, with D uncertain. Germline loops: CDR1 SEHNR, CDR2 FQNEAQ (reference sequence). The length of the CDR3 is 13 residues. Trimming stripped 1 base from V and 4 bases from J, with 7 bases between. CDR3 sequence reads: CASSLDRTTEAFF. The CDR3 region has the DNA TGTGCCAGCAGCTTAGACAGAACCACTGAAGCTTTCTTT.

This clonotype has just a few counts. The chain is built from TRBV10-3 and TRBJ2-5; TRBD2 aligns across 10 bases. The CDR3 loop spans 15 amino acids. V gave up 5 bases and J gave up 5 bases; unmatched junction bases: 8. Germline V gene lookup returns CDR1 ENHRY and CDR2 SYGVKD. Here the CDR3 DNA reads TGTGCCATCAGTCGTTTAGCGGGGGGTTTGGAGACCCAGTACTTC. As protein: CAISRLAGGLETQYF.

This clonotype appeared many times. V usage is TRBV3-1 and J usage is TRBJ2-1; D possibly corresponds to TRBD1 (6 bases). Germline V gene data show CDR1 as LGHDT and CDR2 as YNNKEL (reference sequence). Trimming took off 4 bases at V and 0 bases at J, with 10 bases between the two ends. CDR3 size: 15 residues. The DNA of the CDR3 is TGTGCCAGCAGCCCTGAGGACAGCTCCTACAATGAGCAGTTCTTC. It codes for CASSPEDSSYNEQFF.

Comments on this clonotype: A much larger clonotype is one base distant, so this may be a read error. This rearrangement joins TRBV11-1 to TRBJ1-1; perhaps TRBD1 as D (5 bases). Germline V gene sequence: CDR1 SGHAT, CDR2 FQDESV (reference sequence). This CDR3 region has 14 residues. In DNA, the CDR3 is TGTGCCAGCAGCTTAAGAGCAGGGAACACTGGAGCTTTCTTT. Its translation: CASSLRAGNTGAFF.

With regard to this clonotype: With a much larger clone just one base away, this may be a read error. The chain uses TRBV20-1 and TRBJ2-5; D could derive from TRBD1 or TRBD2 (5 bases each). This CDR3 is 15 amino acids long. Trimming shortened V by 6 bases and J by 3 bases, and 20 bases separated the two germline ends. CDR1 is DFQATT, CDR2 SNEGSKA, per germline (reference sequence). CDR3 bases: TGCAGTGCAGAAAACCTGGGGGAAAGAAAAGAGACCCAGTACTTC. This codes for CSAENLGERKETQYF.

The rearrangement uses TRBV4-2 and TRBJ2-2; 15 bases line up with TRBD2. The germline gives CDR1 LGHNA, CDR2 YNFKEQ. The CDR3 totals 18 residues. Trimming removed 1 base from V and 7 bases from J; junction bases left unmatched: 7. CDR3 sequence: CASSQASGTSGRFGELFF. In DNA form, the CDR3 reads TGTGCCAGCAGCCAAGCCTCCGGGACTAGCGGGAGGTTCGGGGAGCTGTTTTTT.

In the case of this clonotype: This sequence may be a read error, since a much larger clone differs from it by one base. V is TRBV2 and J is TRBJ2-7; no definite D call. Germline assignment: CDR1 SNHLY and CDR2 FYNNEI. The CDR3 sequence is 12 residues long. CDR3 nucleotide sequence: TGTGCCAGCAGTCGCCTTGGGTACGATCAGTACTTC. It specifies CASSRLGYDQYF.

This clonotype was recorded a few times. The chain recombines TRBV10-2 with TRBJ1-2; tentatively, D is TRBD1 (5 bases). V lost 4 bases, J lost 4 bases, and 16 bases lay in between. The CDR3 spans 15 residues. Looked up from germline, CDR1 is WSHSY and CDR2 is SAAADI. The CDR3 coding sequence is TGCGCCAGCAGTGTTGCGGGAGGGGAAGGCTATGGCTACACCTTC. Translating gives CASSVAGGEGYGYTF.

The J gene is TRBJ2-3, the V gene TRBV20-1; D is undetermined. Looked up from germline, CDR1 is DFQATT and CDR2 is SNEGSKA (reference sequence). CDR3 length equals 15 residues. V lost 3 bases and J lost 0, with 13 bases in between. CDR3 sequence reads: CSARWQAPSTDTQYF. Written as DNA, the CDR3 is TGCAGTGCTAGGTGGCAGGCCCCTAGCACAGATACGCAGTATTTT.

In this sample, this clonotype turned up many times. The chain employs TRBV10-3 and TRBJ1-5, with 7 nucleotides matching TRBD1. The CDR3 spans 16 residues. Germline loops: CDR1 ENHRY, CDR2 SYGVKD. The trim removed 6 bases at V and 7 bases at J, leaving 15 bases unmatched. The CDR3 nucleotides are TGTGCCATCAGGCCCACCTTAACAGGGGAATTGCAGCCCCAGCATTTT. This gives the protein CAIRPTLTGELQPQHF.

This clonotype was recorded a few times. This chain joins TRBV7-9 and TRBJ1-4, with 10 positions matching TRBD1. CDR3 length: 15 residues. Germline V gene sequence: CDR1 SEHNR, CDR2 FQNEAQ (reference sequence). V gave up 4 bases and J gave up 10 bases; unmatched junction bases: 9. CDR3 sequence: CASSSPGTGAGKLFF. DNA for the CDR3: TGTGCCAGCAGCTCACCCGGGACAGGGGCGGGAAAACTGTTTTTT.

This clonotype was observed a few times. The chain uses TRBV14 and TRBJ2-7; 12 nucleotides align to TRBD2. Germline loops: CDR1 SGHDN, CDR2 FVKESK. The CDR3 is made up of 18 amino acids. V shed 3 bases, J shed 1 base, and the junction held 10 bases outside the gene matches. The CDR3 protein is CASSQPSGTSGYSYEQYF. CDR3 DNA sequence: TGTGCCAGCAGCCAGCCCTCCGGGACTAGCGGGTATTCCTACGAGCAGTACTTC.

This clonotype came up many times. This chain connects TRBV4-1 to TRBJ2-3, with a tentative D call TRBD2 (6 bases). V lost 5 bases, J lost 4 bases, and 10 bases lay in between. Germline V lookup: CDR1 MGHRA, CDR2 YSYEKL. The CDR3 consists of 13 residues. Written as DNA, the CDR3 is TGCGCCAGCAGCACGACTAGTTCAGATACGCAGTATTTT. Translation gives CASSTTSSDTQYF.

This clonotype was recorded once. This chain links TRBV19 with TRBJ1-2; D is ambiguous. The length of the CDR3 is 12 residues. V was pared by 6 bases and J by 2 bases, with 7 bases between. Germline assignment: CDR1 LNHDA and CDR2 SQIVND (reference sequence). In nucleotides, the CDR3 is TGTGCCAGTAGCGCCAGGAACTATGGCTACACCTTC. As protein: CASSARNYGYTF.

In regard to this clonotype: With a much larger clone just one base away, this may be a read error. The V gene is TRBV4-1, the J gene TRBJ2-5, with D perhaps TRBD2 (5 bases). The CDR3 runs 12 residues. Germline CDR1 and CDR2: MGHRA and YSYEKL. Trimming pared 0 bases from V and 10 bases from J, leaving 9 bases between. CDR3 coding DNA: TGCGCCAGCAGCCAAGATCCGGGGATCCAGTACTTC. It codes for CASSQDPGIQYF.

There are many counts of this clonotype. The chain links TRBV12-3 or TRBV12-4 to TRBJ1-1, with TRBD1 matching over 8 bases. The V segment lost 4 bases and the J segment 1 base; nucleotides outside the gene matches: 2. This CDR3 has 14 amino acids. Written as DNA, the CDR3 is TGTGCCAGCAGTTACGGGACAGGGAACACTGAAGCTTTCTTT. This sequence encodes CASSYGTGNTEAFF.

This clonotype was picked up many times. The V and J genes are TRBV5-1 and TRBJ2-1; D is uncertain. This CDR3 region has 13 residues. The V and J ends lost 1 base and 3 bases respectively, with 5 bases between them. The germline CDR1 and CDR2 sequences are SGHRS and YFSETQ. The CDR3 DNA reads as TGCGCCAGCAGCTTGTCTTTCTACAATGAGCAGTTCTTC. Translated: CASSLSFYNEQFF.

This clonotype rates as medium-sized. The V and J genes are TRBV27 and TRBJ1-5, with a possible D match to TRBD1 (6 bases). Germline assignment: CDR1 MNHEY and CDR2 SMNVEV (reference sequence). Trimming stripped 2 bases from V and 4 bases from J, with 9 bases between. The CDR3 is 14 residues long. The CDR3 loop reads CASSLRTGNQPQHF. The CDR3 DNA reads as TGTGCCAGCAGTTTACGTACAGGGAATCAGCCCCAGCATTTT.

This clonotype showed up just once. A much larger clone lies one base from this, so it may be a read error. The V and J genes are TRBV29-1 and TRBJ2-1; either TRBD1 or TRBD2 may fit D (6 bases each). CDR3 length: 14 amino acids. The germline gives CDR1 SQVTM, CDR2 ANQGSEA. CDR3 region: CSVRRGASHNEQFF. As DNA, the CDR3 is TGCAGCGTAAGGAGGGGGGCCTCCCACAATGAGCAGTTCTTC.

The sample holds one count of this clonotype. This may be a read error, as it is one base from a much larger clone. The J gene is TRBJ1-5, the V gene TRBV12-3 or TRBV12-4, with D possibly matching TRBD1 (6 bases). The V gene lost 6 bases and the J gene lost 0 bases, with 12 bases spanning the gap. This CDR3 is 15 amino acids long. CDR3 in amino acids: CASSQGTNSNQPQHF. The CDR3 coding sequence is TGTGCCAGCAGCCAAGGGACAAATAGCAATCAGCCCCAGCATTTT.